This section outlines one T cell receptor (beta chain) sequence together with its context. Its target is not known. Between the trimmed V and J ends, which lost 3 bases and 8 bases, there was a span of 7 bases. Germline V CDR1 and CDR2: SQVTM, ANQGSEA. The length of the CDR3 is 10 residues. The record originates from a study of T cells in tumors after PD-1 blockade. For the study at large: No patient had prior checkpoint blockade, systemic immunosuppression, or radiotherapy within 4 weeks. Some patients also took daily vismodegib 150 mg during anti-PD-1 treatment.

The protocol was immunoSEQ multiplex PCR, while the TCRdb copy is restricted to in-frame clones and leaves out a portion. This sample yields 61,000 or so clones, of which around 77% are seen a single time; about an eighth belongs to the top ten. Whole-study results and caveats: Blood contained 35% to 50% of the tumor's TCR clonotypes.

The sample in question was PBMCs, obtained before anti-PD-1 treatment. The source is a human donor with basal cell carcinoma. The gene calls are TRBV29-1 and TRBJ1-1; the D gene is possibly TRBD1 (6 bases). The CDR3 sequence is CSVDGTEAFF. In nucleotides, the CDR3 is TGCAGCGTTGACGGGACAGAAGCTTTCTTT.